This is a list of T cell receptor beta chains from one sample in a study of OX40 agonist ivuxolimab in advanced cancers. The method was immunoSEQ multiplex PCR; TCRdb's version includes in-frame clones alone and lacks a portion of them. The sample contains 65,000 to 100,000 clones, less than 95% of which appear only once. The specimen was CD4+ or CD8+ T cells sorted from blood, collected in a trial of the OX40 agonist ivuxolimab. The receptors stem from an adult with an advanced solid tumor such as melanoma, head and neck, liver or kidney cancer. The CDR3 runs from the conserved cysteine through the conserved F or W. The D gene is left open where the match is weak. Size values are once, few and many counts, or a class for expanded clones, and some rows have none.

D gene: NA
V gene: TRBV6-1
clone size: NA
J gene: TRBJ1-4
CDR3 protein: CASRDGHEKLFF
CDR3 DNA: TGTGCCAGCAGAGACGGACATGAAAAACTGTTTTTT

D gene: NA
V gene: TRBV27
clone size: NA
J gene: TRBJ1-2
CDR3 protein: CASSSRDKIYGYTF
CDR3 DNA: TGTGCCAGCAGTTCCCGGGACAAAATCTATGGCTACACCTTC

D gene: TRBD1
V gene: TRBV7-2
clone size: NA
J gene: TRBJ2-3
CDR3 protein: CASSRPPQGATDTQYF
CDR3 DNA: TGTGCCAGCAGCCGCCCACCCCAGGGGGCAACAGATACGCAGTATTTT

D gene: NA
V gene: TRBV7-9
clone size: NA
J gene: TRBJ2-4
CDR3 protein: CASSQGPELAKNIQYF
CDR3 DNA: TGTGCCAGCAGCCAAGGGCCGGAATTAGCCAAAAACATTCAGTACTTC

D gene: NA
V gene: TRBV11-1
clone size: NA
J gene: TRBJ2-5
CDR3 protein: CASTSSGETQYF
CDR3 DNA: TGTGCCAGCACCTCAAGCGGAGAGACCCAGTACTTC

D gene: NA
V gene: TRBV6-1
clone size: NA
J gene: TRBJ2-6
CDR3 protein: CASSEGSGANVLTF
CDR3 DNA: TGTGCCAGCAGTGAGGGGTCTGGGGCCAACGTCCTGACTTTC

D gene: TRBD1
V gene: TRBV5-1
clone size: few
J gene: TRBJ1-6
CDR3 protein: CASSFWTGDVSPLHF
CDR3 DNA: TGCGCCAGCAGCTTTTGGACAGGGGATGTTTCACCCCTCCACTTT

D gene: TRBD2
V gene: TRBV4-2
clone size: NA
J gene: TRBJ2-2
CDR3 protein: CASSPLAGGPSGELFF
CDR3 DNA: TGTGCCAGCAGCCCGTTAGCGGGGGGGCCCAGCGGGGAGCTGTTTTTT

D gene: TRBD1
V gene: TRBV6-1
clone size: NA
J gene: TRBJ2-2
CDR3 protein: CAGQETEGGELFF
CDR3 DNA: TGTGCCGGACAGGAAACTGAAGGCGGGGAGCTGTTTTTT

D gene: TRBD1
V gene: TRBV12-5
clone size: NA
J gene: TRBJ1-1
CDR3 protein: CASGPLTGHGGTEAFF
CDR3 DNA: TGTGCTAGTGGCCCCCTGACAGGGCACGGAGGCACTGAAGCTTTCTTT

D gene: NA
V gene: TRBV18
clone size: NA
J gene: TRBJ1-2
CDR3 protein: CASSKTANGDGYTF
CDR3 DNA: TGTGCCAGCTCCAAGACAGCGAACGGGGATGGCTACACCTTC

D gene: NA
V gene: TRBV4-1
clone size: NA
J gene: TRBJ2-1
CDR3 protein: CASSQNPARADEQFF
CDR3 DNA: TGCGCCAGCAGCCAAAACCCTGCTAGGGCCGATGAGCAGTTCTTC

D gene: NA
V gene: TRBV10-1
clone size: NA
J gene: TRBJ2-2
CDR3 protein: CASSGGHWRGNTGELFF
CDR3 DNA: TGCGCCAGCAGTGGGGGCCATTGGCGGGGTAACACCGGGGAGCTGTTTTTT

D gene: NA
V gene: TRBV29-1
clone size: NA
J gene: TRBJ2-1
CDR3 protein: CSVLRGSSYNEQFF
CDR3 DNA: TGCAGCGTACTCCGGGGGAGCTCCTACAATGAGCAGTTCTTC

D gene: TRBD2
V gene: TRBV19
clone size: NA
J gene: TRBJ2-5
CDR3 protein: CASSISGRQETQYF
CDR3 DNA: TGTGCCAGTAGTATAAGCGGGAGACAAGAGACCCAGTACTTC

D gene: TRBD1
V gene: TRBV28
clone size: NA
J gene: TRBJ1-5
CDR3 protein: CASSLDQGAGQPQHF
CDR3 DNA: TGTGCCAGCAGTTTAGACCAGGGGGCAGGTCAGCCCCAGCATTTT

D gene: NA
V gene: TRBV19
clone size: NA
J gene: TRBJ2-7
CDR3 protein: CASSGQGAFDEQYF
CDR3 DNA: TGTGCCAGTAGTGGTCAGGGTGCATTCGACGAGCAGTACTTC

D gene: TRBD1
V gene: TRBV5-6
clone size: NA
J gene: TRBJ1-2
CDR3 protein: CASSWTGLDGYTF
CDR3 DNA: TGTGCCAGCAGTTGGACAGGGCTTGATGGCTACACCTTC

D gene: NA
V gene: TRBV6-1
clone size: NA
J gene: TRBJ2-3
CDR3 protein: CASSLTSDTQYF
CDR3 DNA: TGTGCCAGCAGCCTAACCTCAGATACGCAGTATTTT

D gene: NA
V gene: TRBV21-1
clone size: NA
J gene: TRBJ2-5
CDR3 protein: CASSLGDTVSTQYF
CDR3 DNA: TGTGCCAGCAGCCTAGGGGATACAGTCTCGACCCAGTACTTC

D gene: TRBD1
V gene: TRBV9
clone size: NA
J gene: TRBJ2-2
CDR3 protein: CASSEWTGGYTGELFF
CDR3 DNA: TGTGCCAGCAGCGAATGGACAGGGGGCTACACCGGGGAGCTGTTTTTT

D gene: NA
V gene: TRBV28
clone size: NA
J gene: TRBJ1-1
CDR3 protein: CASSLRRTEAFF
CDR3 DNA: TGTGCCAGCAGTTTACGGAGGACTGAAGCTTTCTTT

D gene: TRBD1
V gene: TRBV7-2
clone size: NA
J gene: TRBJ2-5
CDR3 protein: CASSFDRGETQYF
CDR3 DNA: TGTGCCAGCAGCTTTGACAGGGGAGAGACCCAGTACTTC

D gene: NA
V gene: TRBV5-1
clone size: few
J gene: TRBJ2-7
CDR3 protein: CASSLEGHRFF
CDR3 DNA: TGCGCCAGCAGCTTAGAAGGACACCGGTTCTTC

D gene: TRBD1
V gene: TRBV7-9
clone size: NA
J gene: TRBJ2-7
CDR3 protein: CASSNSGGYEQYF
CDR3 DNA: TGTGCCAGCAGCAACTCAGGGGGCTACGAGCAGTACTTC

D gene: TRBD1
V gene: TRBV5-4
clone size: NA
J gene: TRBJ2-3
CDR3 protein: CASSQGDRVADTQYF
CDR3 DNA: TGTGCCAGCAGTCAGGGGGACAGGGTCGCAGATACGCAGTATTTT

D gene: NA
V gene: TRBV6-6
clone size: NA
J gene: TRBJ2-2
CDR3 protein: CASSSWLDGSGELFF
CDR3 DNA: TGTGCCAGCAGTTCCTGGCTCGACGGGAGCGGGGAGCTGTTTTTT

D gene: NA
V gene: TRBV4-2
clone size: once
J gene: TRBJ1-3
CDR3 protein: CASSPVSGDSGNTIYF
CDR3 DNA: TGTGCCAGCAGCCCGGTATCGGGCGACTCTGGAAACACCATATATTTT

D gene: TRBD1
V gene: TRBV7-8
clone size: once
J gene: TRBJ2-5
CDR3 protein: CASSSDHTYRGQETQYF
CDR3 DNA: TGTGCCAGCAGCTCCGATCACACATACAGGGGTCAAGAGACCCAGTACTTC

D gene: TRBD2
V gene: TRBV5-1
clone size: NA
J gene: TRBJ2-2
CDR3 protein: CASSLTSLAGGPLSTGELFF
CDR3 DNA: TGCGCCAGCAGCTTGACCTCACTAGCGGGGGGGCCTTTGAGCACCGGGGAGCTGTTTTTT

D gene: NA
V gene: TRBV18
clone size: NA
J gene: TRBJ1-1
CDR3 protein: CASSPYLQDTEAFF
CDR3 DNA: TGTGCCAGCTCACCATATTTGCAGGACACTGAAGCTTTCTTT

D gene: NA
V gene: TRBV6-6
clone size: NA
J gene: TRBJ1-5
CDR3 protein: CASSSSGARKPQHF
CDR3 DNA: TGTGCCAGCAGTTCTTCAGGGGCGAGAAAGCCCCAGCATTTT

D gene: TRBD2
V gene: TRBV18
clone size: once
J gene: TRBJ2-1
CDR3 protein: CASSLTTSGGSNEQFF
CDR3 DNA: TGTGCCAGCTCACTAACAACTAGCGGGGGGTCCAATGAGCAGTTCTTC

D gene: NA
V gene: TRBV19
clone size: NA
J gene: TRBJ1-1
CDR3 protein: CASSIMGSKTEAFF
CDR3 DNA: TGTGCCAGTAGTATAATGGGCTCAAAAACTGAAGCTTTCTTT

D gene: NA
V gene: TRBV6-5
clone size: NA
J gene: TRBJ1-4
CDR3 protein: CASSYNEKLFF
CDR3 DNA: TGTGCCAGCAGTTACAATGAAAAACTGTTTTTT

D gene: NA
V gene: TRBV11-2
clone size: few
J gene: TRBJ2-3
CDR3 protein: CASSLLRTSTDTQYF
CDR3 DNA: TGTGCCAGCAGCTTACTTCGGACTAGCACAGATACGCAGTATTTT

D gene: NA
V gene: TRBV5-1
clone size: NA
J gene: TRBJ2-5
CDR3 protein: CASSLTPQETQYF
CDR3 DNA: TGCGCCAGCAGCTTGACGCCCCAAGAGACCCAGTACTTC

D gene: TRBD2
V gene: TRBV6-6
clone size: NA
J gene: TRBJ2-3
CDR3 protein: CASSYPAGVGTDTQYF
CDR3 DNA: TGTGCCAGCAGTTACCCGGCGGGGGTCGGCACAGATACGCAGTATTTT

D gene: NA
V gene: TRBV7-9
clone size: NA
J gene: TRBJ1-1
CDR3 protein: CASRYSGGTEAFF
CDR3 DNA: TGTGCCAGCAGGTATAGTGGGGGAACTGAAGCTTTCTTT

D gene: NA
V gene: TRBV27
clone size: NA
J gene: TRBJ2-1
CDR3 protein: CASSLLSGGGNEQFF
CDR3 DNA: TGTGCCAGCAGTTTATTAAGTGGTGGTGGCAATGAGCAGTTCTTC

D gene: TRBD1
V gene: TRBV7-2
clone size: NA
J gene: TRBJ2-1
CDR3 protein: CASSLRGRGIYNEQFF
CDR3 DNA: TGTGCCAGCAGCTTACGCGGCAGGGGGATCTACAATGAGCAGTTCTTC

D gene: NA
V gene: TRBV11-1
clone size: NA
J gene: TRBJ1-5
CDR3 protein: CASSLVGEQPQHF
CDR3 DNA: TGTGCCAGCAGCTTAGTGGGGGAACAGCCCCAGCATTTT

D gene: TRBD2
V gene: TRBV4-1
clone size: NA
J gene: TRBJ2-5
CDR3 protein: CASSHPGLAGGPNQETQYF
CDR3 DNA: TGCGCCAGCAGCCATCCCGGACTAGCGGGGGGTCCGAACCAAGAGACCCAGTACTTC

D gene: NA
V gene: TRBV11-2
clone size: NA
J gene: TRBJ2-1
CDR3 protein: CASSSNYRTVKAEQFF
CDR3 DNA: TGTGCCAGCAGCTCTAACTACCGGACAGTTAAGGCTGAGCAGTTCTTC

D gene: NA
V gene: TRBV28
clone size: NA
J gene: TRBJ1-6
CDR3 protein: CASRFSGGSGSYNSPLHF
CDR3 DNA: TGTGCCAGCAGATTTTCCGGGGGTTCTGGATCTTATAATTCACCCCTCCACTTT

D gene: NA
V gene: TRBV28
clone size: NA
J gene: TRBJ1-2
CDR3 protein: CATMVQSFYGYTF
CDR3 DNA: TGTGCCACCATGGTCCAATCGTTTTATGGCTACACCTTC

D gene: NA
V gene: TRBV18
clone size: NA
J gene: TRBJ2-5
CDR3 protein: CASSLGNQETQYF
CDR3 DNA: TGTGCCAGCTCACTTGGGAATCAAGAGACCCAGTACTTC